One sample yielded the 2 T cell receptor beta chains listed below, sequenced in a study of T-cell memory formation after mild COVID-19. MiXCR, run by TCRdb on the 5' RACE reads, gives a single entry per CDR3 protein. Among hundreds of thousands of distinct CDR3 sequences listed, roughly 20% were seen once. Sequenced input: PBMCs or a T cell subset sorted from them (not recorded which). The receptor set was obtained from an adult woman who had mild COVID-19 (a few samples of this study predate the infection). Cell type and time point are not known.

A few counts support this clonotype. The CDR3 DNA is TGTGCCAGTAGTATTCCATGGCAGCGGGACAATGAGCAGTTCTTC. Encoded protein: CASSIPWQRDNEQFF. V is TRBV19 and J is TRBJ2-1; tentatively, D is TRBD2 (6 bases). CDR1 is LNHDA, CDR2 SQIVND, per germline (reference sequence). The CDR3 is 15 amino acids. V lost 3 bases, J lost 5 bases, and 14 bases lay in between.

J is TRBJ1-1 and V is TRBV6-2 or TRBV6-3, with 8 bases aligning to TRBD1. The J segment lost 5 bases and the V segment lost 6 bases, leaving 11 bases of the junction unmatched. The CDR3 runs 15 residues. Germline CDR1 reads MNHEY; CDR2 reads SVGEGT. In DNA form, the CDR3 reads TGTGCCAGCAGCTCATCAGGGGGCGTATATACTGAAGCTTTCTTT. This translates into CASSSSGGVYTEAFF.